Listed here are 3 T cell receptor beta chains from one sample, sequenced in a study of response to subunit inactivated influenza vaccine. From the RT-PCR reads, TCRdb called clonotypes with MiXCR, one entry per CDR3 protein. The repertoire holds a few hundred thousand distinct CDR3 sequences, with approximately 15% as singletons. The sample in question was PBMCs from blood, obtained roughly 12 days after vaccination. The source of these receptors is a man aged 45 to 65 who received an inactivated influenza vaccine.

The rearrangement links TRBV6-2 or TRBV6-3 to TRBJ1-1, with a possible D match to TRBD1 (6 bases). This CDR3 region has 17 residues. Germline assignment: CDR1 MNHEY and CDR2 SVGEGT. V lost 2 bases and J lost 5, with 21 bases in between. The CDR3 spells CASSYDYGRGGLTEAFF. The CDR3 coding sequence is TGTGCCAGCAGTTACGATTACGGTCGAGGGGGATTGACTGAAGCTTTCTTT.

This clonotype showed up many times. This chain joins TRBV28 and TRBJ2-3; D is possibly TRBD2 (6 bases). The CDR3 is 17 amino acids. Trimming took off 4 bases at V and 0 bases at J, with 17 bases between the two ends. Per germline, CDR1 MDHEN and CDR2 SYDVKM. CDR3 nucleotides: TGTGCCAGCAGTTCTCTGGACTACACGTATAGCACAGATACGCAGTATTTT. Translation gives CASSSLDYTYSTDTQYF.

The chain employs TRBV29-1 and TRBJ2-3, with 7 bases lining up with TRBD1. The CDR3 contains 15 residues. Germline V lookup: CDR1 SQVTM, CDR2 ANQGSEA. The J segment lost 0 bases and the V segment lost 2 bases, leaving 5 bases of the junction unmatched. CDR3 region: CSVERTGDSTDTQYF. The CDR3 region has the DNA TGCAGCGTTGAAAGAACAGGGGATAGCACAGATACGCAGTATTTT.